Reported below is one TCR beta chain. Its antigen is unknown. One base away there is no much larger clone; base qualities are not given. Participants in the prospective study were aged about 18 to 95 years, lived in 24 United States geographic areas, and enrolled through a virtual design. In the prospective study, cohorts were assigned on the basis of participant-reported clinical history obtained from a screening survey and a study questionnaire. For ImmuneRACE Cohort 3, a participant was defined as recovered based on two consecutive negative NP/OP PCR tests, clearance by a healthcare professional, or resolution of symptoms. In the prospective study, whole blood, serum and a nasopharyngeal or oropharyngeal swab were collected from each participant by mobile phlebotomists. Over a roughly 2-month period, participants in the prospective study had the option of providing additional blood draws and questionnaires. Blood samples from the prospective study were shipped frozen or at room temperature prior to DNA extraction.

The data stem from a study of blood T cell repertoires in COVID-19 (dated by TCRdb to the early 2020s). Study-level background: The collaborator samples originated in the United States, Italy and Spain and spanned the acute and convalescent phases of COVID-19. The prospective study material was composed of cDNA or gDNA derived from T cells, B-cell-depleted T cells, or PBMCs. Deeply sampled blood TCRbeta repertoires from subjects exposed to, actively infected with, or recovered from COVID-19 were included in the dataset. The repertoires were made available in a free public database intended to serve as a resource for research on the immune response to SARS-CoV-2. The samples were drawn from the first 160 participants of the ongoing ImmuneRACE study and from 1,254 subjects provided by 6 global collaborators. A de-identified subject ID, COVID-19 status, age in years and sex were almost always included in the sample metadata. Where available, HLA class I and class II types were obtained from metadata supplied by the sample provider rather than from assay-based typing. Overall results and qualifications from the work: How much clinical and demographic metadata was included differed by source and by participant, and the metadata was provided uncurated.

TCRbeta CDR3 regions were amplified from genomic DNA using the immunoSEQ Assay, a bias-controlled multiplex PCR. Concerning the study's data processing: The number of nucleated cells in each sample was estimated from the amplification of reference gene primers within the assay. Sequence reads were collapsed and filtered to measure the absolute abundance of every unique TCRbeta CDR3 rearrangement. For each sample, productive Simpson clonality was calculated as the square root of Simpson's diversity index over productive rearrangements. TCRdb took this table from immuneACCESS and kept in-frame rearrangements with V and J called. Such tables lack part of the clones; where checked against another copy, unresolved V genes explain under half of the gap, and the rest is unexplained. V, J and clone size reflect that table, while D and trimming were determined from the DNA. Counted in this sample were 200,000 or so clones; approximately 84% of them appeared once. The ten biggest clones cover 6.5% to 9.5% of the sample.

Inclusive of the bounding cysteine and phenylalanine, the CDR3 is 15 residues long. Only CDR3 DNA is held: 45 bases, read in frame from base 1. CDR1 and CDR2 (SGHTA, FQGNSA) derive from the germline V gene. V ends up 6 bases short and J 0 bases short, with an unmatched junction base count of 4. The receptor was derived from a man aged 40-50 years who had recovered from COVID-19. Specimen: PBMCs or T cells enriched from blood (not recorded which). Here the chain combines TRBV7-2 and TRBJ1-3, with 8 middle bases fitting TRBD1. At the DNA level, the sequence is TGTGCCAGCAGAGATACAGGGGGCTCTGGAAACACCATATATTTT. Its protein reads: CASRDTGGSGNTIYF.